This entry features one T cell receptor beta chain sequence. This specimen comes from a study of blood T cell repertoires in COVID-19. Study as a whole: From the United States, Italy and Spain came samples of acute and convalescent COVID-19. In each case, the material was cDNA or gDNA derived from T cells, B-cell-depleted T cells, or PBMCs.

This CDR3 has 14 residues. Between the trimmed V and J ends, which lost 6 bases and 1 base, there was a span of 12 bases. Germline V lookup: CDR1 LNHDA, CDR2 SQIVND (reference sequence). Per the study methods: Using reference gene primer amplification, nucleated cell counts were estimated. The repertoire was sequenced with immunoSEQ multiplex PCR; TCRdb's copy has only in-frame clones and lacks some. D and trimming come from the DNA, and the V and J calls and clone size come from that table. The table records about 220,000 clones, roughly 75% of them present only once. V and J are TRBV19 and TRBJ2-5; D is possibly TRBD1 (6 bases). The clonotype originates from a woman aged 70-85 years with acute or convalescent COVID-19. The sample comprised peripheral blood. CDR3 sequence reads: CASSSTGSQETQYF. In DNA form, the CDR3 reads TGTGCCAGTAGCTCCACAGGGAGCCAAGAGACCCAGTACTTC.